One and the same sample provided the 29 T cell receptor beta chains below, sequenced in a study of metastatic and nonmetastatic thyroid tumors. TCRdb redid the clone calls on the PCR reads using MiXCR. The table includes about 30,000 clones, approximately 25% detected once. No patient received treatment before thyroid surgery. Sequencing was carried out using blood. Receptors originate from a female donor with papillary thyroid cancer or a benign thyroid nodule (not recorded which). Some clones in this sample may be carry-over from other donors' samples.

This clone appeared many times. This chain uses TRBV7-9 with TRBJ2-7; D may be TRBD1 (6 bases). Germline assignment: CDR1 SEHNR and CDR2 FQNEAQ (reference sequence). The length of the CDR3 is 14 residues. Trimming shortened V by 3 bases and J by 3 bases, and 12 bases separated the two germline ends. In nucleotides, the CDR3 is TGTGCCAGCAGCTTCGTCGGACAGAACTACGAGCAGTACTTC. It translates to CASSFVGQNYEQYF.

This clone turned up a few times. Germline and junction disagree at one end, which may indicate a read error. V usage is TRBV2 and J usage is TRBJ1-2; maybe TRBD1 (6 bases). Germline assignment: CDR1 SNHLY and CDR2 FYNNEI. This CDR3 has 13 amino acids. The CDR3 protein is CASGEDREDGYTF. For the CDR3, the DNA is TGTGCCAGCGGTGAGGACAGAGAAGATGGCTACACCTTC.

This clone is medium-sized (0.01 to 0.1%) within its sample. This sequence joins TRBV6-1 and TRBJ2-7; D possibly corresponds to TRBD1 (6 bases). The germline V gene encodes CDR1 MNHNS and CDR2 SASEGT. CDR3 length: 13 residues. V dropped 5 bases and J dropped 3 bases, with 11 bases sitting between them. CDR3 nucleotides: TGTGCCAGCAGTACCAGGACAGTCTACGAGCAGTACTTC. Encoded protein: CASSTRTVYEQYF.

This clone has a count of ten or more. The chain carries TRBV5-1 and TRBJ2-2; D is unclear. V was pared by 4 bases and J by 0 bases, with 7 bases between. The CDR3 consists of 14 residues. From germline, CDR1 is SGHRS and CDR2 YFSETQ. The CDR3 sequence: CASSGLTNTGELFF. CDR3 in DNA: TGCGCCAGCAGCGGGCTAACGAACACCGGGGAGCTGTTTTTT.

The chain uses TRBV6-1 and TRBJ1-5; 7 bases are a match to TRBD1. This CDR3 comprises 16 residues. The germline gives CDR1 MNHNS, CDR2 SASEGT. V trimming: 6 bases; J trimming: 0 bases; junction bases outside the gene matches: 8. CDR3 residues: CASSKGAGVSNQPQHF. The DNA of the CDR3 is TGTGCCAGCAGCAAGGGGGCCGGGGTTAGCAATCAGCCCCAGCATTTT.

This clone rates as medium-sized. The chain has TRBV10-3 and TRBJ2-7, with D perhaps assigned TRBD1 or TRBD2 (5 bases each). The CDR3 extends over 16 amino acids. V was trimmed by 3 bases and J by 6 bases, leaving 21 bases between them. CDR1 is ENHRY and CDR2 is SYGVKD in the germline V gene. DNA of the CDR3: TGTGCCATCAGTGATTCAACGGGACCAATCCGTAGCGAGCAGTACTTC. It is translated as CAISDSTGPIRSEQYF.

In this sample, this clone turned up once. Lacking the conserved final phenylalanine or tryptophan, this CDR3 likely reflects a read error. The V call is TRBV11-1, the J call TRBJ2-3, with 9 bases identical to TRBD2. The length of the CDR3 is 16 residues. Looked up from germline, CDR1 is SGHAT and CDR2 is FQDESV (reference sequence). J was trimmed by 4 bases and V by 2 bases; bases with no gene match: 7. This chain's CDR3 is CASSLLAGGPPDTQYV. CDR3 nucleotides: TGTGCCAGCAGCTTACTCGCGGGAGGGCCCCCAGATACGCAGTATGTT.

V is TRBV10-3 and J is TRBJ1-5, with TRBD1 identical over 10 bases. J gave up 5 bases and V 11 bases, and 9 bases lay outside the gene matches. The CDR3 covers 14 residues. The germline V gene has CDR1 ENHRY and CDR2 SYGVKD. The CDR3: CAGRGQGKDQPQHF. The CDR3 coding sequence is TGTGCCGGGCGGGGACAGGGGAAAGATCAGCCCCAGCATTTT.

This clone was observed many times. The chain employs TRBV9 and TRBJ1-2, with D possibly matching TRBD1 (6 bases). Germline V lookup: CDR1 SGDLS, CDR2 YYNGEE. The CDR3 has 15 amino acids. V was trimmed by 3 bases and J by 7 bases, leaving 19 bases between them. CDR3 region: CASSEGGALAPGYTF. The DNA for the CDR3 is TGTGCCAGCAGCGAGGGGGGGGCCCTCGCCCCTGGCTACACCTTC.

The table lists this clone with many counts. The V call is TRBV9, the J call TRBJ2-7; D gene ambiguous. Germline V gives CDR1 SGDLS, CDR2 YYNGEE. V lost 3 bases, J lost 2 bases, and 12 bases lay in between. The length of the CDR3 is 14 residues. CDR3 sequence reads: CASSAPRYPYEQYF. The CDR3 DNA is TGTGCCAGCAGCGCCCCGCGCTACCCCTACGAGCAGTACTTC.

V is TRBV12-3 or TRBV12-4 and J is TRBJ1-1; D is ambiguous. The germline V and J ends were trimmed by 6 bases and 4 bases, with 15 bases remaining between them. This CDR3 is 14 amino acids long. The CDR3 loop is CASRSSGWGTEAFF. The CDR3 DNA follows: TGTGCCAGCAGGTCCTCGGGGTGGGGCACTGAAGCTTTCTTT.

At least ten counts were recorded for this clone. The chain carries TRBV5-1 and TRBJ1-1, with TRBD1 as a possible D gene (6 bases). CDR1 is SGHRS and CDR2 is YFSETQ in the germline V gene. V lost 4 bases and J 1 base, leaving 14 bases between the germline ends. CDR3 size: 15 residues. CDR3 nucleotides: TGCGCCAGCAGCGGAAATTCGGGACAGAACACTGAAGCTTTCTTT. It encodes CASSGNSGQNTEAFF.

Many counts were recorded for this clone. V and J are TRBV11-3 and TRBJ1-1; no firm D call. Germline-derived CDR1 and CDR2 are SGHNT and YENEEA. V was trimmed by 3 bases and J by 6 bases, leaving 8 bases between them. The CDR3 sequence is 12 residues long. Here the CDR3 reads CASSFGGAEAFF. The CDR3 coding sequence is TGTGCCAGCAGCTTTGGTGGGGCTGAAGCTTTCTTT.

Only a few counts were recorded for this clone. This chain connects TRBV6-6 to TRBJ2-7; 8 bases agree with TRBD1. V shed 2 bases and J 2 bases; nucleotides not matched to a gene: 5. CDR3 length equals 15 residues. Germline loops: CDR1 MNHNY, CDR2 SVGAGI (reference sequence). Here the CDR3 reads CASSYVQGATYEQYF. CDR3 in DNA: TGTGCCAGCAGTTACGTCCAGGGGGCCACCTACGAGCAGTACTTC.

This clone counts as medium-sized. The CDR3 reads CSARNPTGGYSNQPQHF. CDR3 coding DNA: TGCAGTGCTAGAAATCCCACCGGAGGTTATAGCAATCAGCCCCAGCATTTT. The chain carries TRBV20-1 and TRBJ1-5, with unresolved D. Germline V gene lookup returns CDR1 DFQATT and CDR2 SNEGSKA (reference sequence). The CDR3 is 17 residues long. The V gene lost 2 bases and the J gene lost 0 bases, with 17 bases spanning the gap.

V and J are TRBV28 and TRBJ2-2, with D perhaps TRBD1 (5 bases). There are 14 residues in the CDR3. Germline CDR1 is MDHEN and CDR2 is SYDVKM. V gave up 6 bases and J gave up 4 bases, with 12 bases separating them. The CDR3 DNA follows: TGTGCCAGCAGCTCGACAGTTACCACCGGGGAGCTGTTTTTT. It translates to CASSSTVTTGELFF.

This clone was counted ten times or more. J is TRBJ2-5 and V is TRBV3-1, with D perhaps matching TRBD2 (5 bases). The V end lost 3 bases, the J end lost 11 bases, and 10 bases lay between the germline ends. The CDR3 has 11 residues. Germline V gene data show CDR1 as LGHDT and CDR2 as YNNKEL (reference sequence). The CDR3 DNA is TGTGCCAGCAGCCAGGAGGCCGGGCAGTACTTC. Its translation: CASSQEAGQYF.

DNA for the CDR3: TGTGCCAGCAGCAGAACTAGAGGGACCACAGATACGCAGTATTTT. As protein: CASSRTRGTTDTQYF. V usage is TRBV11-1 and J usage is TRBJ2-3, with D perhaps assigned TRBD1 or TRBD2 (5 bases each). The germline V gene encodes CDR1 SGHAT and CDR2 FQDESV (reference sequence). The CDR3 totals 15 residues. V dropped 5 bases and J dropped 2 bases, with 14 bases sitting between them.

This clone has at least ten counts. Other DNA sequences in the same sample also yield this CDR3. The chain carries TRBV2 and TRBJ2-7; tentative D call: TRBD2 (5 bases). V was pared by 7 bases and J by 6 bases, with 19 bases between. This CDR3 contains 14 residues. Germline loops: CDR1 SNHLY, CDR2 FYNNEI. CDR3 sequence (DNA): TGTGCCAGCACCATGAGGAGCGGCGACGGCGAGCAGTACTTC. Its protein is CASTMRSGDGEQYF.

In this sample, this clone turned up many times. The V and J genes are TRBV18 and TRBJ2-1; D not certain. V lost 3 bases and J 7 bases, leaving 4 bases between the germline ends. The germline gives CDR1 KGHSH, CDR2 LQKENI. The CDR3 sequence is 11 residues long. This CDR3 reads CASSPINEQFF. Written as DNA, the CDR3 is TGTGCCAGCTCACCGATTAATGAGCAGTTCTTC. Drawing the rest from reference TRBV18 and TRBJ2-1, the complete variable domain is NAGVMQNPRHLVRRRGQEARLRCSPMKGHSHVYWYRQLPEEGLKFMVYLQKENIIDESGMPKERFSAEFPKEGPSILRIQQVVRGDSAAYFCASSPINEQFFGPGTRLTVL.

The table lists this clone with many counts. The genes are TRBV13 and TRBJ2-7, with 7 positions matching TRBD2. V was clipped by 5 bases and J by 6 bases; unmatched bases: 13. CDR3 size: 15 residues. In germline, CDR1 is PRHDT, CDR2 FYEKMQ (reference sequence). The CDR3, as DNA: TGTGCCAGCAGCCCCCCGGGGAGCGGGAAAGGCGAGCAGTACTTC. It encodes CASSPPGSGKGEQYF.

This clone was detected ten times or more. CDR3 DNA sequence: TGCAGCGTTGGGGGGGCGGACTATGGCTACACCTTC. It yields the protein CSVGGADYGYTF. The rearrangement joins TRBV29-1 to TRBJ1-2, with D perhaps matching TRBD1 (6 bases). In germline, CDR1 is SQVTM, CDR2 ANQGSEA. The length of the CDR3 is 12 residues. The germline V and J ends were trimmed by 4 bases and 3 bases, with 9 bases remaining between them.

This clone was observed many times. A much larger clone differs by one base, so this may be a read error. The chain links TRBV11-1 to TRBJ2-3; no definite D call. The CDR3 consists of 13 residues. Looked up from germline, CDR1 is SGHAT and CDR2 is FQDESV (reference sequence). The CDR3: CASGLLSTDTQYF. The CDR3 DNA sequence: TGTGCCAGCGGCTTGCTAAGCACAGATACGCAGTATTTT.

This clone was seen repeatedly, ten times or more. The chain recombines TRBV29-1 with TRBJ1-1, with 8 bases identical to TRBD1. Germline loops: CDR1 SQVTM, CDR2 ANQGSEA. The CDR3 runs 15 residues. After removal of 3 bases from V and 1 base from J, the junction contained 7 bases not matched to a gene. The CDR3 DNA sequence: TGCAGCGTTGATCTGCAGGGGGCCGCGAACACTGAAGCTTTCTTT. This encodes CSVDLQGAANTEAFF.

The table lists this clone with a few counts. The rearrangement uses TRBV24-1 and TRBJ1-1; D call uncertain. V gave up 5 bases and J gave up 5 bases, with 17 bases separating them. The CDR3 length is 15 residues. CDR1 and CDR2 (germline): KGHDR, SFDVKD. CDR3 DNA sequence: TGTGCCACCAGTGTCAACGGTAACTTCGGGACTGAAGCTTTCTTT. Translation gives CATSVNGNFGTEAFF.

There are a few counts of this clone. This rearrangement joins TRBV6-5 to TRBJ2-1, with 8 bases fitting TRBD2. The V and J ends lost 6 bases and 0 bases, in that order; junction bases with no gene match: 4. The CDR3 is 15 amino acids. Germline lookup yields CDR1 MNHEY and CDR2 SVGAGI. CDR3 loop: CASRLAGSSYNEQFF. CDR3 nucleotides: TGTGCCAGCAGATTAGCGGGGAGCTCCTACAATGAGCAGTTCTTC.

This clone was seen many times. CDR3 nucleotide sequence: TGTGCCAGCAGCACGGGGGGAGAGACCCAGTACTTC. Encoded protein: CASSTGGETQYF. The V and J genes are TRBV7-2 and TRBJ2-5; 7 positions agree with TRBD2. Germline values: CDR1 SGHTA, CDR2 FQGNSA. V lost 5 bases, J lost 4 bases, and 1 base stayed unmatched. The CDR3 length is 12 residues.

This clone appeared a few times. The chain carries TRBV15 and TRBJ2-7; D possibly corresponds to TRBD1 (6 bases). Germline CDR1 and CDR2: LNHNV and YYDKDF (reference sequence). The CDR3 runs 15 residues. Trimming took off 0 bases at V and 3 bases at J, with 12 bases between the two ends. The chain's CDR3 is CATSRDRGHSYEQYF. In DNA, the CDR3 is TGTGCCACCAGCAGAGATCGGGGACACAGCTACGAGCAGTACTTC.

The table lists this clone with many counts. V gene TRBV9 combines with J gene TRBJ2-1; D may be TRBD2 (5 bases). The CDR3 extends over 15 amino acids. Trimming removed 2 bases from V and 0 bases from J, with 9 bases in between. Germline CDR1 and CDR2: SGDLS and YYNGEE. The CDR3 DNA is TGTGCCAGCAGCGTCCCGGGGAGCTCCTACAATGAGCAGTTCTTC. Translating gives CASSVPGSSYNEQFF. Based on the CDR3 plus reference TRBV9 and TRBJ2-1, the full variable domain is DSGVTQTPKHLITATGQRVTLRCSPRSGDLSVYWYQQSLDQGLQFLIQYYNGEERAKGNILERFSAQQFPDLHSELNLSSLELGDSALYFCASSVPGSSYNEQFFGPGTRLTVL.